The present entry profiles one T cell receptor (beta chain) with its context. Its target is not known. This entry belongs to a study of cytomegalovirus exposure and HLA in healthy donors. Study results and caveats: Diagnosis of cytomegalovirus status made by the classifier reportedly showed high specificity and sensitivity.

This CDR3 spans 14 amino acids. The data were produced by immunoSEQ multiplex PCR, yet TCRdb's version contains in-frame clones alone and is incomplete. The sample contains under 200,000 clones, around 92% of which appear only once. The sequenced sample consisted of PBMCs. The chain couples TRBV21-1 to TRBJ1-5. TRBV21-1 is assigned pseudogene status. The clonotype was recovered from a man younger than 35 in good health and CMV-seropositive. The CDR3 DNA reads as TGTGCCTTACTTAGCGGATACAGCAATCAGCCCCAGCATTTT. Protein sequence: CALLSGYSNQPQHF.